The next 6 T cell receptor beta chains were all read from a single sample in a study of blood T cell repertoires in COVID-19. Sequencing used immunoSEQ multiplex PCR; TCRdb keeps in-frame clones, though not all of them. The sample contains some 300,000 clones, 85% to 95% of which appear only once. Sequencing used PBMCs or T cells enriched from blood (not recorded which). The source is a woman aged 25 to 39 who had been exposed to COVID-19.

V is TRBV18 and J is TRBJ1-6, with 7 bases aligning to TRBD1. Trimming took 3 bases from V and 0 from J; bases not matched to a gene: 5. The germline V gene has CDR1 KGHSH and CDR2 LQKENI. CDR3 size: 17 residues. The DNA for the CDR3 is TGTGCCAGCTCACCCCGGACAGGAACCTCCTATAATTCACCCCTCCACTTT. Its protein product is CASSPRTGTSYNSPLHF.

This chain joins TRBV12-3 or TRBV12-4 and TRBJ1-2; a possible D gene is TRBD1 (5 bases). The CDR3 loop spans 13 amino acids. V was pared by 5 bases and J by 8 bases, with 15 bases between. CDR3 nucleotides: TGTGCCAGCAGTCAAGCAGGGATTCGGGGCTACACCTTC. It translates to CASSQAGIRGYTF.

This clone showed up just a few times. V gene TRBV11-3 combines with J gene TRBJ1-1; no reliable D call. Trimming shortened V by 0 bases and J by 9 bases, and 8 bases separated the two germline ends. This CDR3 comprises 12 residues. Germline-derived CDR1 and CDR2 are SGHNT and YENEEA. CDR3 region: CASSLERGKAFF. The CDR3 DNA reads TGTGCCAGCAGCTTAGAACGGGGTAAAGCTTTCTTT.

The V call is TRBV5-6, the J call TRBJ2-5, with D tentatively TRBD1 (5 bases). Germline CDR1 and CDR2: SGHDT and YYEEEE. The CDR3 length is 14 residues. The ends were cut back, 0 bases at V and 5 bases at J, with 11 bases in the middle. CDR3: CASSLVQGGETQYF. The CDR3 DNA reads TGTGCCAGCAGCTTGGTGCAGGGTGGGGAGACCCAGTACTTC.

The chain links TRBV9 to TRBJ1-2, with TRBD1 matching 7 bases. The CDR3 consists of 16 residues. V shed 3 bases and J 4 bases; nucleotides not matched to a gene: 12. The germline gives CDR1 SGDLS, CDR2 YYNGEE. CDR3: CASSGVGLAGGYGYTF. CDR3 in DNA: TGTGCCAGCAGCGGGGTCGGGCTCGCAGGGGGCTATGGCTACACCTTC.

Note on this clone: Other nucleotide sequences from this sample produce the same CDR3. This chain joins TRBV5-1 and TRBJ1-3, with D unclear. CDR1 and CDR2 (germline): SGHRS, YFSETQ. V lost 0 bases and J 0 bases, leaving 4 bases between the germline ends. The CDR3 contains 14 residues. The CDR3 DNA follows: TGCGCCAGCAGCTTGGGTAGCTCTGGAAACACCATATATTTT. Protein sequence: CASSLGSSGNTIYF.